A selection of T cell receptor beta chains follows, all from one sample in a study of OX40 agonist ivuxolimab in advanced cancers. Sequencing was performed with immunoSEQ multiplex PCR; in TCRdb, only in-frame clones are kept and a portion is missing. The data show about 54,000 clones, with around 93% seen just once and about 9.3% held by the top ten. This specimen consisted of CD4+ or CD8+ T cells sorted from blood, obtained in a trial of the OX40 agonist ivuxolimab. The receptors stem from an adult with an advanced solid tumor such as melanoma, head and neck, liver or kidney cancer. Each CDR3 is given with its conserved first and last residue. D genes are given only for firm matches. Clone size, where shown, is once, few, many, or a class for clones that have expanded.

d_call: .
clone_size: .
v_call: TRBV28
j_call: TRBJ2-7
cdr3_aa: CASSLGYEQYF
cdr3_nt: TGTGCCAGCAGTTTAGGGTACGAGCAGTACTTC

d_call: .
clone_size: .
v_call: TRBV4-1
j_call: TRBJ2-1
cdr3_aa: CASSQEPGARNEQFF
cdr3_nt: TGCGCCAGCAGCCAAGAGCCAGGGGCGCGTAATGAGCAGTTCTTC

d_call: TRBD1
clone_size: .
v_call: TRBV4-1
j_call: TRBJ1-5
cdr3_aa: CASSQAQGTGGKNQPQHF
cdr3_nt: TGCGCCAGCAGCCAAGCCCAGGGGACAGGGGGCAAGAATCAGCCCCAGCATTTT

d_call: .
clone_size: .
v_call: TRBV11-2
j_call: TRBJ2-3
cdr3_aa: CASSLERGRTDTQYF
cdr3_nt: TGTGCCAGCAGCTTAGAGCGCGGACGCACAGATACGCAGTATTTT

d_call: TRBD1
clone_size: .
v_call: TRBV28
j_call: TRBJ1-5
cdr3_aa: CASTYQGQGGNQPQHF
cdr3_nt: TGTGCCAGCACCTACCAGGGACAGGGCGGCAATCAGCCCCAGCATTTT

d_call: .
clone_size: .
v_call: TRBV28
j_call: TRBJ1-4
cdr3_aa: CASSSWMDANHNEKLFF
cdr3_nt: TGTGCCAGCAGTTCTTGGATGGACGCGAATCATAATGAAAAACTGTTTTTT

d_call: .
clone_size: .
v_call: TRBV28
j_call: TRBJ1-3
cdr3_aa: CASSLRWGQYGNTIYF
cdr3_nt: TGTGCCAGCAGTTTAAGATGGGGCCAGTACGGAAACACCATATATTTT

d_call: .
clone_size: .
v_call: TRBV7-9
j_call: TRBJ2-3
cdr3_aa: CASSLGASGTDTQYF
cdr3_nt: TGTGCCAGCAGCTTAGGAGCTAGCGGCACAGATACGCAGTATTTT

d_call: .
clone_size: .
v_call: TRBV19
j_call: TRBJ2-7
cdr3_aa: CASSMKGGSYEQYF
cdr3_nt: TGTGCCAGTAGTATGAAGGGGGGTTCCTACGAGCAGTACTTC

d_call: .
clone_size: .
v_call: TRBV28
j_call: TRBJ2-2
cdr3_aa: CASSLSIRGTGELFF
cdr3_nt: TGTGCCAGCAGTTTATCTATCAGGGGTACCGGGGAGCTGTTTTTT

d_call: TRBD2
clone_size: .
v_call: TRBV19
j_call: TRBJ2-1
cdr3_aa: CASSRPGRTPYNEQFF
cdr3_nt: TGTGCCAGTAGTCGCCCCGGGAGGACTCCCTACAATGAGCAGTTCTTC

d_call: .
clone_size: .
v_call: TRBV28
j_call: TRBJ1-4
cdr3_aa: CASSLRHNEKLFF
cdr3_nt: TGTGCCAGCAGTTTACGACATAATGAAAAACTGTTTTTT

d_call: .
clone_size: .
v_call: TRBV28
j_call: TRBJ2-2
cdr3_aa: CASSEGWGYTGELFF
cdr3_nt: TGTGCCAGCAGTGAAGGGTGGGGATACACCGGGGAGCTGTTTTTT

d_call: .
clone_size: once
v_call: TRBV28
j_call: TRBJ1-2
cdr3_aa: CASSFSLAGNYGYTF
cdr3_nt: TGTGCCAGCAGTTTTTCCTTGGCAGGGAACTATGGCTACACCTTC

d_call: TRBD1
clone_size: .
v_call: TRBV27
j_call: TRBJ1-2
cdr3_aa: CASSIEGTGNGYTF
cdr3_nt: TGTGCCAGCAGTATAGAAGGGACAGGGAATGGCTACACCTTC

d_call: .
clone_size: few
v_call: TRBV13
j_call: TRBJ1-4
cdr3_aa: CASSLGYESEKLFF
cdr3_nt: TGTGCCAGCAGCTTAGGGTATGAAAGTGAAAAACTGTTTTTT

d_call: TRBD2
clone_size: .
v_call: TRBV19
j_call: TRBJ2-1
cdr3_aa: CASKVAGEYNEQFF
cdr3_nt: TGTGCCAGTAAAGTAGCGGGAGAATACAATGAGCAGTTCTTC

d_call: .
clone_size: .
v_call: TRBV4-3
j_call: TRBJ2-7
cdr3_aa: CASSQDQQGTSYEQYF
cdr3_nt: TGCGCCAGCAGCCAAGATCAACAGGGGACTTCCTACGAGCAGTACTTC

d_call: TRBD1
clone_size: .
v_call: TRBV12-5
j_call: TRBJ2-7
cdr3_aa: CASGPTTGVDYEQYF
cdr3_nt: TGTGCTAGTGGCCCTACAACAGGGGTGGACTACGAGCAGTACTTC

d_call: .
clone_size: once
v_call: TRBV4-1
j_call: TRBJ2-7
cdr3_aa: CASSQDYSYEQYF
cdr3_nt: TGCGCCAGCAGCCAAGACTACTCCTACGAGCAGTACTTC

d_call: .
clone_size: .
v_call: TRBV9
j_call: TRBJ1-3
cdr3_aa: CASSVGGMTSGNTIYF
cdr3_nt: TGTGCCAGCAGCGTAGGCGGGATGACCTCTGGAAACACCATATATTTT

d_call: .
clone_size: .
v_call: TRBV5-1
j_call: TRBJ1-3
cdr3_aa: CASSSEPGISGNTIYF
cdr3_nt: TGCGCCAGCAGCTCGGAGCCAGGGATCTCTGGAAACACCATATATTTT

d_call: TRBD2
clone_size: .
v_call: TRBV7-9
j_call: TRBJ2-1
cdr3_aa: CASSRLAGIYNEQFF
cdr3_nt: TGTGCCAGCAGCCGACTAGCGGGGATTTACAATGAGCAGTTCTTC

d_call: TRBD1
clone_size: .
v_call: TRBV4-3
j_call: TRBJ1-2
cdr3_aa: CASGTGVNYGYTF
cdr3_nt: TGCGCCAGCGGTACAGGGGTTAACTATGGCTACACCTTC

d_call: .
clone_size: .
v_call: TRBV7-9
j_call: TRBJ1-2
cdr3_aa: CASSFPDPMAGYTF
cdr3_nt: TGTGCCAGCAGCTTCCCTGACCCTATGGCGGGCTACACCTTC

d_call: .
clone_size: .
v_call: TRBV29-1
j_call: TRBJ2-7
cdr3_aa: CSVVGTETYEQYF
cdr3_nt: TGCAGCGTTGTCGGGACGGAGACCTACGAGCAGTACTTC

d_call: .
clone_size: .
v_call: TRBV13
j_call: TRBJ1-1
cdr3_aa: CASRGPTWENTEAFF
cdr3_nt: TGTGCCAGCAGGGGGCCGACGTGGGAGAACACTGAAGCTTTCTTT

d_call: .
clone_size: .
v_call: TRBV4-3
j_call: TRBJ2-2
cdr3_aa: CASSQLTGGELFF
cdr3_nt: TGCGCCAGCAGCCAACTGACCGGCGGGGAGCTGTTTTTT

d_call: .
clone_size: .
v_call: TRBV25-1
j_call: TRBJ1-5
cdr3_aa: CASSESTYSNQPQHF
cdr3_nt: TGTGCCAGCAGTGAATCTACCTATAGCAATCAGCCCCAGCATTTT

d_call: TRBD1
clone_size: .
v_call: TRBV7-9
j_call: TRBJ2-7
cdr3_aa: CASSLAQGVWSYEQYF
cdr3_nt: TGTGCCAGCAGCTTAGCACAGGGGGTTTGGTCCTACGAGCAGTACTTC

d_call: .
clone_size: .
v_call: TRBV6-4
j_call: TRBJ2-3
cdr3_aa: CASSYGDTQYF
cdr3_nt: TGTGCCAGCAGTTATGGCGATACGCAGTATTTT

d_call: .
clone_size: few
v_call: TRBV19
j_call: TRBJ2-7
cdr3_aa: CASGWAGSYEQYF
cdr3_nt: TGTGCCAGTGGATGGGCCGGCTCCTACGAGCAGTACTTC

d_call: TRBD1
clone_size: .
v_call: TRBV30
j_call: TRBJ2-7
cdr3_aa: CAYTTGVEQYF
cdr3_nt: TGTGCCTATACGACAGGGGTCGAGCAGTACTTC

d_call: TRBD1
clone_size: .
v_call: TRBV10-3
j_call: TRBJ1-5
cdr3_aa: CAIWTGESNQPQHF
cdr3_nt: TGTGCCATCTGGACAGGGGAAAGCAATCAGCCCCAGCATTTT

d_call: TRBD2
clone_size: .
v_call: TRBV15
j_call: TRBJ2-1
cdr3_aa: CATSRDPTSGNEQFF
cdr3_nt: TGTGCCACCAGCAGAGATCCGACTAGCGGGAATGAGCAGTTCTTC

d_call: .
clone_size: .
v_call: TRBV2
j_call: TRBJ2-1
cdr3_aa: CASNAWGVAEQFF
cdr3_nt: TGTGCCAGCAACGCTTGGGGAGTGGCTGAGCAGTTCTTC

d_call: .
clone_size: .
v_call: TRBV7-9
j_call: TRBJ2-7
cdr3_aa: CASSFSESYEQYF
cdr3_nt: TGTGCCAGCAGTTTTTCGGAAAGCTACGAGCAGTACTTC

d_call: .
clone_size: .
v_call: TRBV5-4
j_call: TRBJ2-7
cdr3_aa: CASSRTDSYEQYF
cdr3_nt: TGTGCCAGCAGCCGAACGGACAGTTACGAGCAGTACTTC

d_call: .
clone_size: few
v_call: TRBV6-5
j_call: TRBJ2-4
cdr3_aa: CASSYREGNIQYF
cdr3_nt: TGTGCCAGCAGTTACAGAGAAGGAAACATTCAGTACTTC